The 21 T cell receptor beta chains below come from one sample, sequenced in a study of blood T cell repertoires in COVID-19. Using immunoSEQ multiplex PCR, the repertoire was profiled, and TCRdb retains in-frame clones only, with some absent. The table has approximately 300,000 clones, about 90% seen once. The sample consisted of peripheral blood. The receptor set was obtained from a man aged 18 to 30 who had recovered from COVID-19.

This rearrangement joins TRBV19 to TRBJ1-5, with 8 bases that match TRBD1. The CDR3 is made up of 17 amino acids. The V segment lost 6 bases and the J segment 5 bases; nucleotides outside the gene matches: 15. The germline V gene has CDR1 LNHDA and CDR2 SQIVND (reference sequence). The CDR3 nucleotides are TGTGCCAGTAGGAAGCCAGGGGGCATGGGCAAGGATCAGCCCCAGCATTTT. Translated, it gives CASRKPGGMGKDQPQHF.

The genes are TRBV15 and TRBJ2-7; D is unclear. Germline lookup yields CDR1 LNHNV and CDR2 YYDKDF (reference sequence). V gave up 1 base and J gave up 0 bases, with 13 bases separating them. The CDR3 is 16 residues long. The chain's CDR3 is CATSRADSSTSYEQYF. Here the CDR3 DNA reads TGTGCCACCAGCAGAGCCGACTCTTCTACCTCCTACGAGCAGTACTTC. Full variable domain (rest looked up from reference TRBV15 and TRBJ2-7): DAMVIQNPRYQVTQFGKPVTLSCSQTLNHNVMYWYQQKSSQAPKLLFHYYDKDFNNEADTPDNFQSRRPNTSFCFLDIRSPGLGDTAMYLCATSRADSSTSYEQYFGPGTRLTVT.

Notes on this clone: At one boundary the junction diverges from the germline segment, which might be a read error. The V and J genes are TRBV7-7 and TRBJ2-5; TRBD1 agrees at 7 bases. The CDR3 has 13 residues. Germline V lookup: CDR1 SSHAT, CDR2 FNYEAQ (reference sequence). The CDR3 loop is CASSLSGGETQYF. CDR3 coding DNA: TGTGCTAGCAGCTTATCAGGGGGAGAGACCCAGTACTTC.

V is TRBV4-1 and J is TRBJ2-1, with D perhaps matching TRBD2 (6 bases). This CDR3 spans 17 amino acids. CDR1 is MGHRA and CDR2 is YSYEKL in the germline V gene. The germline V and J ends were trimmed by 4 bases and 6 bases, with 22 bases remaining between them. The CDR3 reads CASSPRRRVGVGNEQFF. In nucleotides, the CDR3 is TGCGCCAGCAGCCCCCGGCGGAGGGTGGGAGTAGGCAATGAGCAGTTCTTC.

V and J are TRBV30 and TRBJ2-3; TRBD2 agrees at 7 bases. V shed 3 bases, J shed 0 bases, and the junction held 6 bases outside the gene matches. CDR1 is GTSNPN and CDR2 is SVGIG in the germline V gene (reference sequence). The CDR3 totals 15 residues. CDR3 amino acids: CAWRIAGTSTDTQYF. The CDR3 DNA reads TGTGCCTGGAGGATAGCGGGCACTAGCACAGATACGCAGTATTTT.

The rearrangement uses TRBV18 and TRBJ2-1, with TRBD2 matching over 12 bases. The germline CDR1 and CDR2 sequences are KGHSH and LQKENI. V shed 4 bases and J 6 bases; nucleotides not matched to a gene: 10. The CDR3 is 17 amino acids. The CDR3, as DNA: TGTGCCAGCTCACTATGGACTAGCGGGATGAAAGTCAATGAGCAGTTCTTC. Translated, it gives CASSLWTSGMKVNEQFF.

There are a few counts of this clone. Other DNA sequences within the sample encode an identical CDR3. The gene calls are TRBV11-2 and TRBJ2-3; no reliable D call. V lost 1 base and J lost 1, with 3 bases in between. Per germline, CDR1 SGHAT and CDR2 FQNNGV. There are 13 residues in the CDR3. CDR3: CASSLAGTDTQYF. DNA of the CDR3: TGTGCCAGCAGCTTAGCTGGCACAGATACGCAGTATTTT.

This chain's CDR3 is CASTSGGRKDGYTF. Here the CDR3 DNA reads TGTGCCAGCACCTCGGGGGGGCGTAAGGATGGCTACACCTTC. The genes are TRBV27 and TRBJ1-2; D possibly corresponds to TRBD1 (6 bases). The V and J ends lost 7 bases and 6 bases respectively, with 18 bases between them. This CDR3 is built from 14 residues. CDR1 MNHEY and CDR2 SMNVEV come from the germline V gene (reference sequence).

The chain joins TRBV7-6 to TRBJ2-5; 8 nucleotides agree with TRBD1. Trimming removed 2 bases from V and 1 base from J; junction bases left unmatched: 3. This CDR3 spans 15 amino acids. CDR1 and CDR2 (germline): SGHVS, FNYEAQ. The CDR3 DNA follows: TGTGCCAGCAGCTTACCAGGGGGCGCCCAAGAGACCCAGTACTTC. Protein: CASSLPGGAQETQYF.

This clone came up once. The chain combines TRBV27 with TRBJ1-6; 8 nucleotides match TRBD1. The germline gives CDR1 MNHEY, CDR2 SMNVEV (reference sequence). V dropped 3 bases and J dropped 8; count of bases not matched to a gene: 9. The CDR3 is 16 amino acids. The CDR3 is CASSLLWTGKDSPLHF. As DNA, the CDR3 is TGTGCCAGCAGTTTGCTCTGGACAGGGAAGGATTCACCCCTCCACTTT.

The chain combines TRBV18 with TRBJ1-1; 9 nucleotides align to TRBD1. The CDR3 runs 16 residues. Germline loops: CDR1 KGHSH, CDR2 LQKENI. With V trimmed by 5 bases and J by 3 bases, 10 bases remained unmatched. The CDR3, as DNA: TGTGCCAGCTCATCGGCGACAGGGGGGGTCGACACTGAAGCTTTCTTT. Protein product: CASSSATGGVDTEAFF.

Concerning this clone: The junction and the germline gene differ at one end; a read error may be behind it. The chain has TRBV7-9 and TRBJ1-2; tentatively, D is TRBD1 (5 bases). CDR1 and CDR2 from the germline V gene are SEHNR and FQNEAQ (reference sequence). The CDR3 is 14 amino acids. The CDR3, as DNA: TGTGCCAGCACCTTACGCGGGACGAACTATGGCTACACCTTC. Translated, it gives CASTLRGTNYGYTF.

CDR3 nucleotides: TGCGCCAGCAGCTTACAGGGGGCGGCTGGGGCCAACGTCCTGACTTTC. Amino acid sequence: CASSLQGAAGANVLTF. The J gene is TRBJ2-6, the V gene TRBV5-1; TRBD1 aligns across 9 bases. The CDR3 has 16 residues. V shed 2 bases and J 2 bases; nucleotides not matched to a gene: 2. CDR1 is SGHRS and CDR2 is YFSETQ in the germline V gene. Combining the CDR3 with reference TRBV5-1 and TRBJ2-6 gives the whole variable domain KAGVTQTPRYLIKTRGQQVTLSCSPISGHRSVSWYQQTPGQGLQFLFEYFSETQRNKGNFPGRFSGRQFSNSRSEMNVSTLELGDSALYLCASSLQGAAGANVLTFGAGSRLTVL.

This clone has just a few counts. The chain joins TRBV5-1 to TRBJ2-1; 10 nucleotides agree with TRBD2. V lost 0 bases, J lost 5 bases, and 8 bases stayed unmatched. Germline CDR1 is SGHRS and CDR2 is YFSETQ. This CDR3 has 17 residues. Here the CDR3 reads CASSLVASGSFDNEQFF. The CDR3 DNA follows: TGCGCCAGCAGCTTGGTAGCTAGCGGGAGTTTTGACAATGAGCAGTTCTTC.

The J gene is TRBJ1-4, the V gene TRBV18; the match to TRBD1 covers 8 bases. Germline V gene sequence: CDR1 KGHSH, CDR2 LQKENI. V lost 1 base, J lost 3 bases, and 7 bases stayed unmatched. This CDR3 spans 17 amino acids. The CDR3 bases are TGTGCCAGCTCACCACTTAAGAGCAGGGGGCCTAATGAAAAACTGTTTTTT. Translation: CASSPLKSRGPNEKLFF.

The chain employs TRBV7-6 and TRBJ2-7, with a possible D match to TRBD1 (6 bases). V was shortened by 5 bases and J by 5 bases, with 19 bases between the two germline ends. Per germline, CDR1 SGHVS and CDR2 FNYEAQ. The CDR3 is made up of 15 amino acids. The CDR3 region is CASSPQTGLGNEQYF. CDR3 in DNA: TGTGCCAGCAGCCCACAAACAGGGCTCGGTAACGAGCAGTACTTC.

The rearrangement joins TRBV10-3 to TRBJ2-7, with 15 positions matching TRBD2. The CDR3 runs 16 residues. Trimming removed 5 bases from V and 4 bases from J; junction bases left unmatched: 6. Germline V lookup: CDR1 ENHRY, CDR2 SYGVKD. The CDR3 sequence: CAISTGLAGGVYEQYF. CDR3 sequence (DNA): TGTGCCATCAGTACGGGACTAGCGGGAGGCGTATACGAGCAGTACTTC.

The chain recombines TRBV5-1 with TRBJ1-1, with TRBD1 matching 7 bases. This CDR3 has 15 amino acids. The germline V gene has CDR1 SGHRS and CDR2 YFSETQ. J gave up 3 bases and V 0 bases, and 5 bases lay outside the gene matches. CDR3 sequence reads: CASSLDRGSDTEAFF. The DNA of the CDR3 is TGCGCCAGCAGCTTGGACAGGGGAAGCGACACTGAAGCTTTCTTT.

This sequence joins TRBV27 and TRBJ2-6, with D possibly matching TRBD1 (6 bases). CDR3 length equals 17 residues. V gave up 5 bases and J gave up 0 bases, with 14 bases separating them. In germline, CDR1 is MNHEY, CDR2 SMNVEV (reference sequence). The CDR3 here is CASSMTGYSSGANVLTF. Here the CDR3 DNA reads TGTGCCAGCAGTATGACAGGCTACAGCTCTGGGGCCAACGTCCTGACTTTC.

The rearrangement links TRBV10-1 to TRBJ1-6; 8 bases are a match to TRBD1. This CDR3 has 13 amino acids. Germline V gene lookup returns CDR1 WNHNN and CDR2 SYGVQD (reference sequence). J gave up 7 bases and V 6 bases, and 2 bases lay outside the gene matches. CDR3: CASRGQENSPLHF. CDR3 in DNA: TGCGCCAGCAGGGGACAGGAAAATTCACCCCTCCACTTT.

This chain links TRBV19 with TRBJ2-3, with a possible D match to TRBD2 (5 bases). The CDR3 is 15 amino acids. V lost 5 bases and J lost 1, with 13 bases in between. Germline CDR1 is LNHDA and CDR2 is SQIVND (reference sequence). CDR3 sequence: CASSFGGWGTDTQYF. Written as DNA, the CDR3 is TGTGCCAGTAGTTTTGGAGGTTGGGGCACAGATACGCAGTATTTT. Filled out from reference TRBV19 and TRBJ2-3, the complete variable domain reads DGGITQSPKYLFRKEGQNVTLSCEQNLNHDAMYWYRQDPGQGLRLIYYSQIVNDFQKGDIAEGYSVSREKKESFPLTVTSAQKNPTAFYLCASSFGGWGTDTQYFGPGTRLTVL.